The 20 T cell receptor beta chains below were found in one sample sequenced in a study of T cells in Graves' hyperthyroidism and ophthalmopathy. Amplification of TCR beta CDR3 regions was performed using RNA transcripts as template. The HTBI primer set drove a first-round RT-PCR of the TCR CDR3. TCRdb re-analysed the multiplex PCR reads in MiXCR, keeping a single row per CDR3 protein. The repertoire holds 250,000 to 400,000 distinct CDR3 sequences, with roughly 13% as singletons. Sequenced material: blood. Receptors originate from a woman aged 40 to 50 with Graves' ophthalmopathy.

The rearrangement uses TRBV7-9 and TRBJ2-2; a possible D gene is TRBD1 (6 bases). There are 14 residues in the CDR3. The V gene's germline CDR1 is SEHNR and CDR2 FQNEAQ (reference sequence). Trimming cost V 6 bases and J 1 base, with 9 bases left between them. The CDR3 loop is CASSPGVNTGELFF. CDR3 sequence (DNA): TGTGCCAGCAGTCCAGGGGTGAACACCGGGGAGCTGTTTTTT.

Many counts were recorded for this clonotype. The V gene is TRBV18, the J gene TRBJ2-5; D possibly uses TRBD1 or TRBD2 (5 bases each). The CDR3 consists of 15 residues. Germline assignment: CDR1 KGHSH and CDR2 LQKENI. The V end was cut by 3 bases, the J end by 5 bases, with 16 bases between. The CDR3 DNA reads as TGTGCCAGCTCACCTCCGGGACGGTCAACGGAGACCCAGTACTTC. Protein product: CASSPPGRSTETQYF.

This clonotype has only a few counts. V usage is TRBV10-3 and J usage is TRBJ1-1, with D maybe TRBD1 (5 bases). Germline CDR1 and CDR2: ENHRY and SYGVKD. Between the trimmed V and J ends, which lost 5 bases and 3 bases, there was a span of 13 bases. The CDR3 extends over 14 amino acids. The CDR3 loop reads CAISPRGGDTEAFF. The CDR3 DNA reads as TGTGCCATCAGTCCGAGAGGAGGGGACACTGAAGCTTTCTTT.

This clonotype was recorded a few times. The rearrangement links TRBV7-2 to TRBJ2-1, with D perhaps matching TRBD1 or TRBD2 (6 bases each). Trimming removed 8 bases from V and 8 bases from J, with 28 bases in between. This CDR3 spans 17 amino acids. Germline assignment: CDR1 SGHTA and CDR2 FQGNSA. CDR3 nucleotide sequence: TGTGCCAGCCTGCCCGCCGGGGGCGGGGCCAAGGGACATGAGCAGTTCTTC. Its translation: CASLPAGGGAKGHEQFF.

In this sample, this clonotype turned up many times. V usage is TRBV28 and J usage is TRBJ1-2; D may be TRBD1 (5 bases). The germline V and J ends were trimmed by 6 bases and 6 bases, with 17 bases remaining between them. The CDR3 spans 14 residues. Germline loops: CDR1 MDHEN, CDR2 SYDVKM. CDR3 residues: CASSFSGKVDGYTF. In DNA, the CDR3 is TGTGCCAGCAGCTTTTCAGGGAAGGTAGATGGCTACACCTTC.

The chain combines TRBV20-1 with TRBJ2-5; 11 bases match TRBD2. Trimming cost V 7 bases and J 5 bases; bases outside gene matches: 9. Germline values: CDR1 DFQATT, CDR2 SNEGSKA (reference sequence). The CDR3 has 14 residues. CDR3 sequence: CSVPSSGRYETQYF. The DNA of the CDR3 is TGCAGTGTCCCGTCTAGCGGGAGGTACGAGACCCAGTACTTC.

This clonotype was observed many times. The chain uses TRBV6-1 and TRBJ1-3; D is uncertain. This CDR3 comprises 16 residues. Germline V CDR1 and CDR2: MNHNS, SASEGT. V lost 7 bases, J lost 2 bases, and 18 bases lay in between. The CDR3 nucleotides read TGTGCCAGCAAAGGGTCAGACATGGGCGCTGGAAACACCATATATTTT. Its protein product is CASKGSDMGAGNTIYF.

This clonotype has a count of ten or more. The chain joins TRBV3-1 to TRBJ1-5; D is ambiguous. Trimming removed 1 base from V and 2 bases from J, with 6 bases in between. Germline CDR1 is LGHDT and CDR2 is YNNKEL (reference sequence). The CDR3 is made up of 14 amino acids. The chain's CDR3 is CASSQGPGNQPQHF. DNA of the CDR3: TGTGCCAGCAGCCAAGGGCCAGGCAATCAGCCCCAGCATTTT.

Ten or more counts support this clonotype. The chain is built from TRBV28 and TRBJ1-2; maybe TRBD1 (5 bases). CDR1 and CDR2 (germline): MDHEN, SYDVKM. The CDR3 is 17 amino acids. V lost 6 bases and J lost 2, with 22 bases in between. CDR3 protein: CASSIMSGGGVNYGYTF. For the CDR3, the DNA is TGTGCCAGCAGCATTATGAGTGGGGGGGGGGTCAACTATGGCTACACCTTC.

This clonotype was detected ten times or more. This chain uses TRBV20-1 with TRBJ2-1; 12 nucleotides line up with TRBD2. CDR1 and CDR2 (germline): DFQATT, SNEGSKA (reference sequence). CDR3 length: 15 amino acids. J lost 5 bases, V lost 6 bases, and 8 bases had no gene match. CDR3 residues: CSAEGRTSGNNEQFF. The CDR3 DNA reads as TGCAGTGCGGAGGGACGGACTAGCGGGAACAATGAGCAGTTCTTC.

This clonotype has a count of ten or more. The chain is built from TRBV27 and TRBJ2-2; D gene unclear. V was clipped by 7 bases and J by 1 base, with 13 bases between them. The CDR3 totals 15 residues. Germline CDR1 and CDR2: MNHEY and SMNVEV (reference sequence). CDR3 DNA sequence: TGTGCCAGCACCCTAGACTTTTTGAACACCGGGGAGCTGTTTTTT. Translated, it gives CASTLDFLNTGELFF.

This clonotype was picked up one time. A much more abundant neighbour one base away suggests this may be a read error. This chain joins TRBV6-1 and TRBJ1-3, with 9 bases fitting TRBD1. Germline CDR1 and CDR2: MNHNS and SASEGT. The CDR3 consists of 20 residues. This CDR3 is CAGSVVLGTGILSSGNTIYF. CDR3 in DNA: TGTGCCGGCAGTGTGGTGTTGGGGACAGGGATACTAAGCTCTGGAAACACCATATATTTT.

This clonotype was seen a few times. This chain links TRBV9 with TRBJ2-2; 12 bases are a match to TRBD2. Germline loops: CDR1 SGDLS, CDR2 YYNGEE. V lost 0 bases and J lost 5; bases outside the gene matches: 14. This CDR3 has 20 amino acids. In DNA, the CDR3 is TGTGCCAGCAGCGTAGTCCCTAGCGGGGGGGCCTGGGAGAGAACCGGGGAGCTGTTTTTT. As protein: CASSVVPSGGAWERTGELFF.

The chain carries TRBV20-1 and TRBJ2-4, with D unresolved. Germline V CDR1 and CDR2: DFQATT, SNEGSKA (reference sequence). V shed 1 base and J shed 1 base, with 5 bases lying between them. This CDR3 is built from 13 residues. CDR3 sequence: CSARVGAKNIQYF. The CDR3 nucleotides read TGCAGTGCTAGAGTCGGGGCCAAAAACATTCAGTACTTC.

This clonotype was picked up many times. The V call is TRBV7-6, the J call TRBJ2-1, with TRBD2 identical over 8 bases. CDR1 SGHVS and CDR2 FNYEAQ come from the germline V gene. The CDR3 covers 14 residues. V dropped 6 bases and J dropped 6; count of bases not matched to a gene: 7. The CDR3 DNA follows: TGTGCCAGCAGTAGTGTAGCGGGGCGCAATGAGCAGTTCTTC. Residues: CASSSVAGRNEQFF.

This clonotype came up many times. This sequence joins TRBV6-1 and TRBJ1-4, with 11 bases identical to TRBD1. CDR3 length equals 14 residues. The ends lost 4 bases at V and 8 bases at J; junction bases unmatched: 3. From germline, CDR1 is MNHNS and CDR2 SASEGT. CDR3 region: CASSVDRGLEKLFF. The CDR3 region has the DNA TGTGCCAGCAGTGTGGACAGGGGGCTCGAAAAACTGTTTTTT.

CDR3 DNA: TGTGCCAGTAGTATTTCGGGACAGGGTATCTACGAGCAGTACTTC. It codes for CASSISGQGIYEQYF. The J gene is TRBJ2-7, the V gene TRBV19, with 9 bases aligning to TRBD1. Germline CDR1 is LNHDA and CDR2 is SQIVND (reference sequence). V lost 3 bases and J lost 3; bases outside the gene matches: 6. The CDR3 totals 15 residues.

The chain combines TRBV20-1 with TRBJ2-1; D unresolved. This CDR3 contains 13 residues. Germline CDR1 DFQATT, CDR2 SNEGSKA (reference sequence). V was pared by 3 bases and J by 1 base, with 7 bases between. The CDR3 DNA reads TGCAGTGCTAGCTACGGGTCCTACAATGAGCAGTTCTTC. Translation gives CSASYGSYNEQFF.

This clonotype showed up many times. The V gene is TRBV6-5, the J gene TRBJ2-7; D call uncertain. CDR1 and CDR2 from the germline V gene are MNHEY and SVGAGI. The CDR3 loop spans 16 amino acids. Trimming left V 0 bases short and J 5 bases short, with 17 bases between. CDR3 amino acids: CASSYSAWITVDEQYF. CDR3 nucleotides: TGTGCCAGCAGTTACTCTGCCTGGATCACAGTAGACGAGCAGTACTTC.

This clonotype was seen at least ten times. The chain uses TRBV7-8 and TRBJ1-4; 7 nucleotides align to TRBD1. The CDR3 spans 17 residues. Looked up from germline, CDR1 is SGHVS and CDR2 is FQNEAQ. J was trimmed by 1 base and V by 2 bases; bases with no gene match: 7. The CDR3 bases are TGTGCCAGCAGCTTAAGGGGACAGAAAAGAACTAATGAAAAACTGTTTTTT. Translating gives CASSLRGQKRTNEKLFF.